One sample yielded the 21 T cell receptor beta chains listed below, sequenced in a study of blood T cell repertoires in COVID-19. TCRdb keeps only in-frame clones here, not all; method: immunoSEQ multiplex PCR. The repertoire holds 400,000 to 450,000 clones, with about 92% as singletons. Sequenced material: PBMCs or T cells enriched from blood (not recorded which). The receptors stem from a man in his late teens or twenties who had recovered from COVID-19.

CDR3 sequence (DNA): TGTGCCAGTCCGGGGGACAGGTCCTACGAGCAGTACTTC. Encoded protein: CASPGDRSYEQYF. This chain joins TRBV9 and TRBJ2-7, with 8 bases matching TRBD1. The CDR3 runs 13 residues. CDR1 is SGDLS, CDR2 YYNGEE, per germline. Unmatched junction bases numbered 5, after V lost 8 bases and J lost 1 base.

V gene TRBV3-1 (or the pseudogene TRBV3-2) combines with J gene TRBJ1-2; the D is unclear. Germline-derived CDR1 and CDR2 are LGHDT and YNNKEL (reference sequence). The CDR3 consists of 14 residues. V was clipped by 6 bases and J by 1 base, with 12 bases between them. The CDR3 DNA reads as TGTGCCAGCAGTCAGGAATCCCTTAACTATGGCTACACCTTC. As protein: CASSQESLNYGYTF.

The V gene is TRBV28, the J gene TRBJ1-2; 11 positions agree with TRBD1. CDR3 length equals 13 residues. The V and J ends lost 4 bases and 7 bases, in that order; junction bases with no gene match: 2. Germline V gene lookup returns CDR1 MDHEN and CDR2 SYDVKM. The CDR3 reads CASSSGQGVGYTF. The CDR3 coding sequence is TGTGCCAGCAGTTCGGGACAGGGGGTTGGCTACACCTTC.

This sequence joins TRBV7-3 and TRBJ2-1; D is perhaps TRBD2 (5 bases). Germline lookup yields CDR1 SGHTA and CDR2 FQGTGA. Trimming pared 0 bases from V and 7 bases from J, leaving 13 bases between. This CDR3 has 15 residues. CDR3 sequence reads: CASSLTGASKNEQFF. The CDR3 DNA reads TGTGCCAGCAGCTTAACGGGAGCTTCCAAGAATGAGCAGTTCTTC.

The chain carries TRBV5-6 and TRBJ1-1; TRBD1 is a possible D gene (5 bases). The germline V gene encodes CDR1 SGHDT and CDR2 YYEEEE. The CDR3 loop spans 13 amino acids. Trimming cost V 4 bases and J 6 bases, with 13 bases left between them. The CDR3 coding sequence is TGTGCCAGCAGCGTCAGGGCCGTCCCTGAAGCTTTCTTT. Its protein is CASSVRAVPEAFF. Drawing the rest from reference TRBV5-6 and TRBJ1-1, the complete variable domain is DAGVTQSPTHLIKTRGQQVTLRCSPKSGHDTVSWYQQALGQGPQFIFQYYEEEERQRGNFPDRFSGHQFPNYSSELNVNALLLGDSALYLCASSVRAVPEAFFGQGTRLTVV.

CDR3 nucleotides: TGTGCCAGCAGCCGCGGACTTCAAGAGACCCAGTACTTC. It encodes CASSRGLQETQYF. J is TRBJ2-5 and V is TRBV3-1 (or the pseudogene TRBV3-2), with D possibly matching TRBD2 (5 bases). V lost 4 bases and J lost 2, with 8 bases in between. Germline assignment: CDR1 LGHDT and CDR2 YNNKEL (reference sequence). The CDR3 sequence is 13 residues long.

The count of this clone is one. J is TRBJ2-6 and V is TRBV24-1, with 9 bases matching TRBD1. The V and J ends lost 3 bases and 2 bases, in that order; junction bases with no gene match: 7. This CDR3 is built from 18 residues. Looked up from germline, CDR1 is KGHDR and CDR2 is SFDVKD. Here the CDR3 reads CATSDSPGTGTGANVLTF. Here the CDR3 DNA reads TGTGCCACCAGTGATAGTCCCGGGACAGGGACTGGGGCCAACGTCCTGACTTTC.

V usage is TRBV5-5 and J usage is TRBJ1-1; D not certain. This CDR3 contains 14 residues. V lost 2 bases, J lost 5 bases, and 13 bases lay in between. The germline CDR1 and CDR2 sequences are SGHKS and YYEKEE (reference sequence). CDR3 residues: CASSFAGGNTEAFF. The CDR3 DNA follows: TGTGCCAGCAGCTTTGCGGGAGGGAATACTGAAGCTTTCTTT. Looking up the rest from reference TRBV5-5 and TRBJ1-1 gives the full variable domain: DAGVTQSPTHLIKTRGQQVTLRCSPISGHKSVSWYQQVLGQGPQFIFQYYEKEERGRGNFPDRFSARQFPNYSSELNVNALLLGDSALYLCASSFAGGNTEAFFGQGTRLTVV.

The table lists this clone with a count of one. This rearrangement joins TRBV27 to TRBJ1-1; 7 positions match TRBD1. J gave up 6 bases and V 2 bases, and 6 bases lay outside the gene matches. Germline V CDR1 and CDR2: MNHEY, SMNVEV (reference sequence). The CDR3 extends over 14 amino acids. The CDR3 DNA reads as TGTGCCAGCAGTTTAGAAGGGGGCCGAGCTGAAGCTTTCTTT. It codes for CASSLEGGRAEAFF.

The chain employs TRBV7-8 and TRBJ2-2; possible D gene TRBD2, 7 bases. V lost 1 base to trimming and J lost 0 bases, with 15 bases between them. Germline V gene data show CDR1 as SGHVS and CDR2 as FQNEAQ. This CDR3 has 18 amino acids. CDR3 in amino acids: CASSLGRGRNTNTGELFF. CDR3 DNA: TGTGCCAGCAGCTTAGGGCGGGGGCGAAATACGAACACCGGGGAGCTGTTTTTT.

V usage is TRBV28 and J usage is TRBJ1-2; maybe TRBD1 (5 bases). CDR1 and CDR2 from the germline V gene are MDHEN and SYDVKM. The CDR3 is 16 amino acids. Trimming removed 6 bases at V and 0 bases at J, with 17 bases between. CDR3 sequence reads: CASSTAGGNSNYGYTF. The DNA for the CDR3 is TGTGCCAGCAGCACTGCCGGGGGTAACTCTAACTATGGCTACACCTTC.

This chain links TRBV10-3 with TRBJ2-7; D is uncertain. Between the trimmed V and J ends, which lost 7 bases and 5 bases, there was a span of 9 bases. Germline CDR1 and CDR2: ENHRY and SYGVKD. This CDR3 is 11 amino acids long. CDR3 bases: TGTGCCATCAAGAGATCCGACGAGCAGTACTTC. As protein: CAIKRSDEQYF.

The CDR3, as DNA: TGTGCCAGCAGCTTGGTCGACAGGGTATTTGGTAACACTGAAGCTTTCTTT. Its protein is CASSLVDRVFGNTEAFF. This chain uses TRBV5-5 with TRBJ1-1, with 7 nucleotides matching TRBD1. J lost 2 bases, V lost 0 bases, and 10 bases had no gene match. The germline gives CDR1 SGHKS, CDR2 YYEKEE (reference sequence). The CDR3 loop spans 17 amino acids.

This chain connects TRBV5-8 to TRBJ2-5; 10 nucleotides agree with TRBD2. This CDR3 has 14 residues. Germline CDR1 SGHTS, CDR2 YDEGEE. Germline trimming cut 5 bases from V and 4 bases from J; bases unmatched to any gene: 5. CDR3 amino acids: CASRPLAGVETQYF. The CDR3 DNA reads TGTGCCAGCAGACCTCTAGCGGGAGTAGAGACCCAGTACTTC.

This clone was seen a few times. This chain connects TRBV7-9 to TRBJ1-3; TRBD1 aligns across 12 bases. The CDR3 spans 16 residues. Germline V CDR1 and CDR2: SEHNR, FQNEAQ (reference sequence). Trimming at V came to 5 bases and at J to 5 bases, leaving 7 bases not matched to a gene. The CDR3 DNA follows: TGTGCCAGCAGCGTCCGGGACAGGGGGCTTAGAAACACCATATATTTT. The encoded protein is CASSVRDRGLRNTIYF.

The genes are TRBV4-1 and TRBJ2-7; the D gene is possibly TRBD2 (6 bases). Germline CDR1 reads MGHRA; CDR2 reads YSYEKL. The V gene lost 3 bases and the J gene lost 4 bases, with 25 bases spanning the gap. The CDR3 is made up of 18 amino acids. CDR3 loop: CASSHDVLRLTRPYEQYF. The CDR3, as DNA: TGCGCCAGCAGCCACGATGTGTTGCGGTTGACTAGGCCATACGAGCAGTACTTC.

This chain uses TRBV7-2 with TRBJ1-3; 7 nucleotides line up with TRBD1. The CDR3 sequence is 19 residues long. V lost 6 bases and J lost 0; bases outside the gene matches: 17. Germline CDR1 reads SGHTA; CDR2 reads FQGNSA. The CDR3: CASSRKGRGTDLSGNTIYF. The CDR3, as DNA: TGTGCCAGCAGTAGAAAGGGTCGGGGGACAGACCTCTCTGGAAACACCATATATTTT.

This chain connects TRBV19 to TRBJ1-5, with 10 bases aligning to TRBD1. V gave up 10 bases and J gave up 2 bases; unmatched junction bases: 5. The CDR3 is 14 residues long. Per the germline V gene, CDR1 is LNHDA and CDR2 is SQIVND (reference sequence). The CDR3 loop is CATSGTGGNQPQHF. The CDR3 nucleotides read TGTGCCACCTCCGGGACAGGGGGCAATCAGCCCCAGCATTTT.

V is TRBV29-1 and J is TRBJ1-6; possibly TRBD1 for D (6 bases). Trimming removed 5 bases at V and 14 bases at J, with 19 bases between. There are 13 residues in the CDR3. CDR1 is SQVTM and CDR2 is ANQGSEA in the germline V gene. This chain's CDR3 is CSVQKGEYGTLHF. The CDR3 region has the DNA TGCAGCGTTCAGAAGGGGGAGTACGGAACCCTCCACTTT.

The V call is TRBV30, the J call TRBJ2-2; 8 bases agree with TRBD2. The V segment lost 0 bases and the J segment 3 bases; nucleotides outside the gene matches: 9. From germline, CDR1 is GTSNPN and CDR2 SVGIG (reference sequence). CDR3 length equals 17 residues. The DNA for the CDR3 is TGTGCCTGGAGTGTTCGCAGACTAGCGACCTACACCGGGGAGCTGTTTTTT. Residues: CAWSVRRLATYTGELFF.

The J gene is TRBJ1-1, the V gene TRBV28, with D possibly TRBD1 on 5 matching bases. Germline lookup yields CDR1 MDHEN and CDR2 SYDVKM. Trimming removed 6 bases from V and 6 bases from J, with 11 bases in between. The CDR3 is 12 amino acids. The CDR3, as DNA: TGTGCCAGCAGAAGACAGATGGCTGAAGCTTTCTTT. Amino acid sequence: CASRRQMAEAFF.